Below are 27 T cell receptor beta chains sequenced from a single sample in a study of cytomegalovirus exposure and HLA in healthy donors. PCR involved 60 Vbeta and 13 Jbeta primers. Only in-frame clones appear in the TCRdb table, and some are missing; sequencing was by immunoSEQ multiplex PCR. The table shows around 150,000 clones, with about four fifths occurring only once. Sequenced material: PBMCs. The receptors here all came from a male donor in good health and CMV-seropositive.

This clone was seen once. The chain uses TRBV27 and TRBJ2-5; D is possibly TRBD1 (6 bases). The assigned J gene may be wrong: the sequence end matches TRBJ2-7 better. The CDR3 extends over 15 amino acids. CDR1 MNHEY and CDR2 SMNVEV come from the germline V gene (reference sequence). CDR3: CASSFGGQAGYEQYF. The CDR3 DNA is TGTGCCAGCAGTTTTGGGGGACAAGCCGGGTACGAGCAGTACTTC.

V gene TRBV5-1 combines with J gene TRBJ1-1; D may be TRBD1 (6 bases). This CDR3 is built from 15 residues. The V end lost 1 base, the J end lost 1 base, and 11 bases lay between the germline ends. Per the germline V gene, CDR1 is SGHRS and CDR2 is YFSETQ. The CDR3 sequence is CASSLLGRGNTEAFF. CDR3 nucleotides: TGCGCCAGCAGCTTGCTCGGCAGGGGGAACACTGAAGCTTTCTTT. The variable domain in full, completed from reference TRBV5-1 and TRBJ1-1, reads KAGVTQTPRYLIKTRGQQVTLSCSPISGHRSVSWYQQTPGQGLQFLFEYFSETQRNKGNFPGRFSGRQFSNSRSEMNVSTLELGDSALYLCASSLLGRGNTEAFFGQGTRLTVV.

The V and J genes are TRBV6-5 and TRBJ2-1; D possibly corresponds to TRBD2 (5 bases). CDR3 size: 16 residues. The V and J ends lost 3 bases and 6 bases respectively, with 18 bases between them. Germline CDR1 is MNHEY and CDR2 is SVGAGI. CDR3 region: CASSYSAGLSPNEQFF. CDR3 bases: TGTGCCAGCAGTTATTCGGCGGGCCTCAGTCCCAATGAGCAGTTCTTC.

This clone showed up just a few times. This sequence joins TRBV2 and TRBJ1-6; D might be TRBD1 (5 bases). Between the trimmed V and J ends, which lost 6 bases and 7 bases, there was a span of 10 bases. CDR3 size: 13 residues. Germline V gene lookup returns CDR1 SNHLY and CDR2 FYNNEI. The CDR3 here is CASRDGGNSPLHF. In nucleotides, the CDR3 is TGTGCCAGCAGGGACGGGGGAAATTCACCCCTCCACTTT.

The chain employs TRBV29-1 and TRBJ2-7, with 11 bases fitting TRBD2. CDR3 size: 13 residues. V shed 6 bases, J shed 6 bases, and the junction held 7 bases outside the gene matches. Germline CDR1 is SQVTM and CDR2 is ANQGSEA. CDR3 loop: CSVLLAGVGEQYF. In DNA, the CDR3 is TGCAGCGTGTTACTAGCGGGAGTTGGCGAGCAGTACTTC.

This clone was detected a few times. Its ends do not fully match the called genes, so a read error is possible. The J gene is TRBJ2-6, the V gene TRBV5-1; D may be TRBD1 (5 bases). The CDR3 loop spans 15 amino acids. Germline V lookup: CDR1 SGHRS, CDR2 YFSETQ. The CDR3 is CASSPTAPGANGLTF. For the CDR3, the DNA is TGCGCCAGCAGCCCCACGGCCCCTGGGGCCAACGGCCTGACTTTC.

The V and J genes are TRBV11-2 and TRBJ1-6; perhaps TRBD1 as D (5 bases). CDR1 is SGHAT and CDR2 is FQNNGV in the germline V gene. V was shortened by 2 bases and J by 10 bases, with 18 bases between the two germline ends. This CDR3 region has 16 residues. In nucleotides, the CDR3 is TGTGCCAGCAGCTTAAGTGCGACAATCCCAGGGTCACCCCTCCACTTT. Translation gives CASSLSATIPGSPLHF. Filled out from reference TRBV11-2 and TRBJ1-6, the complete variable domain reads EAGVAQSPRYKIIEKRQSVAFWCNPISGHATLYWYQQILGQGPKLLIQFQNNGVVDDSQLPKDRFSAERLKGVDSTLKIQPAKLEDSAVYLCASSLSATIPGSPLHFGNGTRLTVT.

The rearrangement joins TRBV2 to TRBJ2-1; D is perhaps TRBD1 (6 bases). The CDR3 spans 15 residues. With 6 bases removed from V and 1 base from J, the gap between germline ends came to 13 bases. Germline loops: CDR1 SNHLY, CDR2 FYNNEI. CDR3 DNA sequence: TGTGCCAGCAGCCTCGGACAGAATTCCTACAATGAGCAGTTCTTC. Residues: CASSLGQNSYNEQFF.

The chain joins TRBV27 to TRBJ2-3; 14 nucleotides align to TRBD2. With V trimmed by 6 bases and J by 3 bases, 2 bases remained unmatched. Germline values: CDR1 MNHEY, CDR2 SMNVEV (reference sequence). This CDR3 contains 15 residues. For the CDR3, the DNA is TGTGCCAGCAGCCGGACTAGCGGGAGGACAGATACGCAGTATTTT. It translates to CASSRTSGRTDTQYF.

The chain has TRBV11-2 and TRBJ2-3; 13 nucleotides agree with TRBD2. V was clipped by 4 bases and J by 8 bases; unmatched bases: 9. This CDR3 has 16 residues. CDR1 and CDR2 (germline): SGHAT, FQNNGV. The CDR3 loop reads CASSSRTSGSRGTQYF. Here the CDR3 DNA reads TGTGCCAGCAGCTCTCGGACTAGCGGGAGTCGCGGTACGCAGTATTTT.

In the case of this clone: One end of the junction does not line up with germline, which may come from a read error. The chain couples TRBV4-1 to TRBJ2-5; possibly TRBD1 for D (5 bases). Germline V CDR1 and CDR2: MGHRA, YSYEKL. CDR3 length: 17 amino acids. Here the CDR3 DNA reads TGCGCCAACAGCCGTATTGGAACAACAGGACACCAAGAGACCCAGTACTTC. It yields the protein CANSRIGTTGHQETQYF.

The chain uses TRBV9 and TRBJ1-2, with 7 positions matching TRBD1. V trimming: 4 bases; J trimming: 10 bases; junction bases outside the gene matches: 7. Germline-derived CDR1 and CDR2 are SGDLS and YYNGEE. CDR3 length: 12 amino acids. The CDR3 DNA reads TGTGCCAGCAGCACCCGGACAGGTTTCTACACCTTC. This translates into CASSTRTGFYTF.

The chain has TRBV9 and TRBJ1-2; 9 positions agree with TRBD1. Germline CDR1 reads SGDLS; CDR2 reads YYNGEE. Losses at the gene ends were 0 bases for V and 2 bases for J; bases not matched to a gene: 8. The CDR3 length is 17 residues. The CDR3 coding sequence is TGTGCCAGCAGCGTAGGGACAGGGGCCTTGTCCAACTATGGCTACACCTTC. Translated, it gives CASSVGTGALSNYGYTF.

The chain links TRBV6-5 to TRBJ1-1; TRBD1 matches 8 bases. The CDR3 runs to 16 residues. V was clipped by 1 base and J by 9 bases; unmatched bases: 13. Germline V gene lookup returns CDR1 MNHEY and CDR2 SVGAGI. The CDR3, as DNA: TGTGCCAGCAGTTACTTTGACCCGGACAGGGATCGCCAAGCTTTCTTT. Translated: CASSYFDPDRDRQAFF.

The CDR3 loop reads CASSLWTGTTIADTQYF. DNA for the CDR3: TGTGCCAGCAGCTTATGGACAGGAACCACCATCGCAGATACGCAGTATTTT. The chain uses TRBV7-8 and TRBJ2-3, with 7 bases aligning to TRBD1. V was clipped by 2 bases and J by 4 bases; unmatched bases: 12. This CDR3 is 17 amino acids long. Germline values: CDR1 SGHVS, CDR2 FQNEAQ.

This CDR3 reads CASSFPGGYEQYF. DNA of the CDR3: TGTGCCAGCAGCTTCCCAGGGGGCTACGAGCAGTACTTC. This chain connects TRBV7-2 to TRBJ2-7; 7 bases are a match to TRBD1. After removal of 3 bases from V and 3 bases from J, the junction contained 2 bases not matched to a gene. Germline values: CDR1 SGHTA, CDR2 FQGNSA. The CDR3 runs to 13 residues.

The chain joins TRBV4-3 to TRBJ2-7; 14 bases are shared with TRBD2. Trimming removed 5 bases from V and 3 bases from J; junction bases left unmatched: 6. There are 16 residues in the CDR3. Germline V gene data show CDR1 as LGHNA and CDR2 as YSLEER. This CDR3 is CASSKRLAGGHYEQYF. CDR3 sequence (DNA): TGCGCCAGCAGCAAAAGACTAGCGGGGGGGCACTACGAGCAGTACTTC.

A single count supports this clone. The genes are TRBV9 and TRBJ1-2, with a weak D call TRBD1 (5 bases). This CDR3 is 17 amino acids long. Germline V lookup: CDR1 SGDLS, CDR2 YYNGEE. The V gene lost 4 bases and the J gene lost 6 bases, with 25 bases spanning the gap. In DNA form, the CDR3 reads TGTGCCAGCAGCCTCCCAAGTTCCGTCAGGGCTCGGGATGGCTACACCTTC. Encoded protein: CASSLPSSVRARDGYTF.

The chain employs TRBV4-3 and TRBJ2-3; perhaps TRBD1 as D (5 bases). Germline V gene data show CDR1 as LGHNA and CDR2 as YSLEER. The CDR3 runs to 16 residues. V dropped 0 bases and J dropped 4 bases, with 14 bases sitting between them. CDR3 loop: CASSQEVAGSADTQYF. The CDR3 nucleotides read TGCGCCAGCAGCCAAGAAGTAGCAGGGTCGGCAGATACGCAGTATTTT.

This clone occurred a few times. The chain has TRBV5-1 and TRBJ2-3; TRBD2 matches at 7 bases. Germline values: CDR1 SGHRS, CDR2 YFSETQ. The CDR3 loop spans 15 amino acids. V was clipped by 2 bases and J by 2 bases; unmatched bases: 5. CDR3 loop: CASSLRAGDTDTQYF. The CDR3 coding sequence is TGCGCCAGCAGCTTACGGGCGGGGGACACAGATACGCAGTATTTT. Full variable domain (outside the CDR3, taken from reference TRBV5-1 and TRBJ2-3): KAGVTQTPRYLIKTRGQQVTLSCSPISGHRSVSWYQQTPGQGLQFLFEYFSETQRNKGNFPGRFSGRQFSNSRSEMNVSTLELGDSALYLCASSLRAGDTDTQYFGPGTRLTVL.

The chain combines TRBV5-4 with TRBJ2-5; 9 nucleotides match TRBD1. This CDR3 comprises 15 residues. Germline V gene sequence: CDR1 SGHNT, CDR2 YYREEE (reference sequence). The J segment lost 5 bases and the V segment lost 3 bases, leaving 8 bases of the junction unmatched. CDR3 coding DNA: TGTGCCAGCAGCTCGGACAGGGGACTTAGGGAGACCCAGTACTTC. This encodes CASSSDRGLRETQYF.

This rearrangement joins TRBV30 to TRBJ1-5; the D gene is possibly TRBD1 (5 bases). Germline lookup yields CDR1 GTSNPN and CDR2 SVGIG (reference sequence). The V and J ends lost 3 bases and 7 bases respectively, with 10 bases between them. The CDR3 contains 12 residues. The CDR3 reads CAWSRAGQPQHF. The CDR3 DNA is TGTGCCTGGAGCAGGGCAGGCCAGCCCCAGCATTTT.

The rearrangement links TRBV5-5 to TRBJ2-3; 7 nucleotides line up with TRBD2. V was pared by 9 bases and J by 0 bases, with 10 bases of the junction left unmatched. The CDR3 sequence is 15 residues long. Germline V gene lookup returns CDR1 SGHKS and CDR2 YYEKEE (reference sequence). The CDR3 nucleotides read TGTGCCACCTATCGGGGGGTAACTAGCACAGATACGCAGTATTTT. Protein sequence: CATYRGVTSTDTQYF. Full variable domain (outside the CDR3, taken from reference TRBV5-5 and TRBJ2-3): DAGVTQSPTHLIKTRGQQVTLRCSPISGHKSVSWYQQVLGQGPQFIFQYYEKEERGRGNFPDRFSARQFPNYSSELNVNALLLGDSALYLCATYRGVTSTDTQYFGPGTRLTVL.

Details on this clone: The conserved closing phenylalanine or tryptophan is absent in this CDR3, likely reflecting a read error. It is unclear where the CDR3 begins or ends on the DNA, so no DNA is shown, and the CDR3 is as TCRdb lists it. This chain uses TRBV11-2 with TRBJ1-2; the DNA was not used to check the table's D call, TRBD1. Inclusive of both ends, the CDR3 amounts to 12 amino acids. Germline CDR1 reads SGHAT; CDR2 reads FQNNGV. The CDR3 loop reads CASSPDRGDIAS.

The rearrangement uses TRBV2 and TRBJ1-6; the match to TRBD1 covers 8 bases. Trimming removed 8 bases from V and 9 bases from J; junction bases left unmatched: 9. The CDR3 extends over 14 amino acids. Per the germline V gene, CDR1 is SNHLY and CDR2 is FYNNEI. The CDR3 is CASLQGAWGSPLHF. Here the CDR3 DNA reads TGTGCCAGCCTCCAGGGGGCATGGGGTTCACCCCTCCACTTT.

The DNA for the CDR3 is TGTGCCAGCCGTTCGTTACAGGGGAATCTCCGGAGCAATCAGCCCCAGCATTTT. Its translation is CASRSLQGNLRSNQPQHF. V is TRBV27 and J is TRBJ1-5, with 7 bases that match TRBD1. This CDR3 is built from 18 residues. Germline V gene lookup returns CDR1 MNHEY and CDR2 SMNVEV (reference sequence). Trimming removed 8 bases from V and 1 base from J; junction bases left unmatched: 17.

The CDR3 sequence: CASSHGVSSGNTIYF. DNA of the CDR3: TGCGCCAGCAGCCATGGAGTTAGCTCAGGAAACACCATATATTTT. This chain links TRBV4-1 with TRBJ1-3, with D uncertain. The CDR3 length is 15 residues. Between the trimmed V and J ends, which lost 3 bases and 4 bases, there was a span of 13 bases. CDR1 MGHRA and CDR2 YSYEKL come from the germline V gene.